This T cell receptor beta chain was identified during a study of blood T cell repertoires in COVID-19. The repertoire was sequenced with immunoSEQ multiplex PCR; TCRdb's copy has only in-frame clones and lacks some. The table lists 270,000 or so clones, over 75% of them singletons. This clone was counted a single time. J lost 5 bases, V lost 3 bases, and 7 bases had no gene match. The germline V gene has CDR1 SGHNT and CDR2 YYREEE (reference sequence). The CDR3 totals 15 residues. The chain is built from TRBV5-4 and TRBJ1-1, with 10 bases that match TRBD1. Material: peripheral blood. The TCR sequence derives from a human donor in a cohort sampled during active COVID-19. As DNA, the CDR3 is TGTGCCAGCAGCTGGGGACAGGGGCTGAGGACTGAAGCTTTCTTT. It codes for CASSWGQGLRTEAFF.